This TCR beta chain was identified in a study of PD-L1 blockade in urothelial cancer (dated by TCRdb to about 2017). Background for the entire study: All patients started therapy around 2014 and received atezolizumab 1,200 mg intravenously every 3 weeks. Eight to ten patients achieved durable clinical benefit and some 21 did not. About nine tenths of the roughly 30 patients were males with bladder-origin urothelial cancer, and 18 of 29 reported a prior smoking history. Patients had an ECOG performance status of 0 or 1 and had received between 0 and 3 prior chemotherapy regimens. Over 28 patients had pretreatment blood TCR-seq, roughly 25 had at least one posttreatment blood collection, and roughly 25 had tumor TCR-seq. Blood samples yielded a median of about 150,000 T cells and more than 80,000 unique TCRs, with median clonality around 0.083. In the same patients, whole exome sequencing and RNA sequencing of pretreatment tumors were performed in addition to TCR sequencing. Blood samples were analyzed at two time points: 3 weeks after treatment start (second dose) and 6 weeks after treatment start. The study was an exploratory multi-omic analysis of somatic, immune and clinical correlates of response to PD-L1 blockade with atezolizumab in urothelial cancer. Durable clinical benefit meant progression-free survival longer than 6 months, and TCR features were also tested against progression-free and overall survival. Pretreatment tumor samples, along with matched peripheral blood serially collected before and after atezolizumab treatment, were subjected to TCR sequencing.

From its cysteine to its phenylalanine, the CDR3 spans 15 amino acids. The kept DNA is CDR3 alone, 45 bases in frame from the first base. CDR1 and CDR2 (SGHTA, FQGNSA) derive from the germline V gene. Compared with germline, V lacks 5 bases and J lacks 3 bases; bases without a gene match: 10. Note on this clone: Its antigen target is currently unknown. No much larger clone exists at a distance of one base, and base qualities are not known.

The cohort comprised 29 patients with locally advanced or metastatic urothelial carcinoma treated at Memorial Sloan Kettering on a trial protocol. Peripheral blood mononuclear cells were collected from each patient pretreatment and during treatment, giving between 1 and 8 total time points per patient. The Qiagen DNeasy Blood extraction kit was used to purify genomic DNA from total PBMCs and tumor samples. Collected pretreatment and during treatment, PBMCs were isolated and stored as previously described. What the research found in general, with its limitations: Improved progression-free and overall survival was found to be associated with pretreatment peripheral blood TCR clonality below the median. Because the sample size was small (n ≈ 27) and many exploratory analyses were performed, the results are intended to be hypothesis-generating. Among patients with durable benefit, tumor-associated TCR clones showed greater expansion in peripheral blood 3 weeks after treatment started (n = 22, p = 0.022).

Synthetic TCR analog templates were spiked into each PCR so that absolute template abundance could be estimated from read counts. Using the immunoSEQ assay, TCRbeta CDR3 regions were amplified from genomic DNA with bias-controlled V and J gene primers. Sequencing of rearranged TCRbeta segments was performed at approximately 20X coverage. Turning to the authors' computational methods: Clustering was used to correct sequencing errors, and CDR3s were annotated against IMGT so that V, D and J genes could be assigned. Only productive TCRbeta rearrangements were used in downstream analyses, excluding out-of-frame or stop-codon sequences. To compute clonality, Shannon entropy was normalized by the log of the number of unique productive sequences and then subtracted from one. Fisher's exact test with Benjamini-Hochberg correction, using a cutoff of adjusted p below 0.01, was how clones that differed between time points or between blood and tumor were identified. The source is immuneACCESS, and TCRdb retained only in-frame sequences with V and J called. Part of the clones is not carried over; for the studies checked, unresolved V genes explain less than half of this, and the remainder is unexplained. The V and J calls and clone size come from that table; D and trimming were worked out from the DNA. The sample includes 60,000 to 85,000 clones, with around 90% observed a single time. The ten largest clones add up to more than 5.5% of the sample.

This TCR was sampled from a woman between 65 and 79 years old with urothelial cancer. This specimen consisted of PBMCs, obtained around atezolizumab (anti-PD-L1) treatment. Here the chain combines TRBV7-2 and TRBJ2-7; the junction holds 7 bases that match TRBD2. The DNA reads TGTGCCAGCAGCCCAAGGGAGGGACCGTACTACGAGCAGTACTTC. Translation gives CASSPREGPYYEQYF.